This T cell receptor (beta chain) was observed in a study of lymphopenia after photon versus proton radiotherapy. General observations from the study: Post-nadir TCR diversity decline inversely tracked overall survival among those who died. Authors raise, but do not show, better survival with proton therapy.

The CDR3 covers 15 residues. Trimming cost V 5 bases and J 10 bases, with 22 bases left between them. Germline V lookup: CDR1 MNHEY, CDR2 SMNVEV (reference sequence). Method: immunoSEQ multiplex PCR; TCRdb's copy keeps in-frame clones and lacks some. This table holds approximately 47,000 clones, about 85% found once. A remark on this clone: Its specificity is not known.

The TCR comes from a man in his forties or fifties with gastric cancer. The material sequenced was peripheral blood, taken from a patient treated with photon-based radiotherapy. The chain combines TRBV27 with TRBJ2-3; possibly TRBD1 or TRBD2 for D (7 bases each). The CDR3 DNA reads TGTGCCAGCAGTCAGCAGGGGGATGGGAGGGAGGCGCAGTATTTT. Its protein product is CASSQQGDGREAQYF.